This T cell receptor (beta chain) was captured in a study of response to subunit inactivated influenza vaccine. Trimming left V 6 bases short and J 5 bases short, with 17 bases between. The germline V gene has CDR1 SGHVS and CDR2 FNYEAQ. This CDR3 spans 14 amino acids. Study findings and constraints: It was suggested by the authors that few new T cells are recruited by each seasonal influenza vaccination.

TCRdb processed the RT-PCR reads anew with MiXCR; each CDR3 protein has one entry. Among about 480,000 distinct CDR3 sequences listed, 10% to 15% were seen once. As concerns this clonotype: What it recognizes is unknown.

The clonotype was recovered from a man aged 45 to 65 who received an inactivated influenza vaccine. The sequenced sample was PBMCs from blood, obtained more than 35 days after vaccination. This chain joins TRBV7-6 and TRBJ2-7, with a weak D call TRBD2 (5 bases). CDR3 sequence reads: CASSDLTSTHEQYF. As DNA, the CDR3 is TGTGCCAGCAGTGACCTTACTAGTACCCACGAGCAGTACTTC.